These 30 T cell receptor beta chains were all obtained from the same sample, sequenced in a study of T cells in localized non-small cell lung cancer (dated by TCRdb to about 2020). The method was the immunoSEQ multiplex PCR assay. TCRdb carries this immuneACCESS record with in-frame sequences only. Its versions omit some clonotypes, under half of them owing to an unresolved V gene in the studies checked, with the rest unexplained. For this sample the table gives 20,000 to 25,000 clones, of which around 86% were detected only once. Jointly, the top ten make up 5% to 6.5% of the sample. Sequenced here: peripheral blood, sampled before any cancer treatment. The receptor source for this set is a male donor aged 60 or over with stage II squamous cell lung carcinoma.

J is TRBJ2-1 and V is TRBV7-2, with D hard to call. V was clipped by 0 bases and J by 9 bases, with 6 bases between them. The CDR3 covers 12 residues. CDR1 is SGHTA, CDR2 FQGNSA, per germline. The CDR3 nucleotides are TGTGCCAGCAGCTTAGCGAAGGGTGAGCAGTTCTTC. As protein: CASSLAKGEQFF.

This clone showed up just once. The chain couples TRBV28 to TRBJ1-5; D uncertain. Germline CDR1 reads MDHEN; CDR2 reads SYDVKM. CDR3 length: 16 residues. V was cut by 5 bases and J by 3 bases, with 17 bases left in between. Here the CDR3 reads CASSRPPGYSNQPQHF. CDR3 coding DNA: TGTGCCAGCAGTCGACCCCCGGGCTACTCCAATCAGCCCCAGCATTTT.

CDR3 region: CASSPLGEGQFF. The CDR3 DNA reads as TGTGCCAGCAGTCCCCTCGGGGAAGGGCAGTTCTTC. V gene TRBV27 combines with J gene TRBJ2-1; D is possibly TRBD2 (5 bases). CDR1 is MNHEY, CDR2 SMNVEV, per germline (reference sequence). The CDR3 runs to 12 residues. V was trimmed by 5 bases and J by 12 bases, leaving 14 bases between them.

The J gene is TRBJ2-2, the V gene TRBV7-8; D possibly corresponds to TRBD2 (5 bases). The CDR3 length is 15 residues. Trimming took 5 bases from V and 2 from J, leaving 12 bases between them. Germline V CDR1 and CDR2: SGHVS, FQNEAQ. This chain's CDR3 is CASSPPGVNTGELFF. The CDR3 region has the DNA TGTGCCAGCAGCCCCCCCGGGGTAAACACCGGGGAGCTGTTTTTT.

The count of this clone is one. The chain couples TRBV5-4 to TRBJ2-1, with D maybe TRBD1 (8 bases). The CDR3 length is 13 residues. Germline V lookup: CDR1 SGHNT, CDR2 YYREEE (reference sequence). Trimming removed 3 bases from V and 9 bases from J, with 13 bases in between. The DNA for the CDR3 is TGTGCCAGCAGCTCTTACAGGGGGGGTGAGCAGTTCTTC. Translating it yields CASSSYRGGEQFF.

This chain uses TRBV7-9 with TRBJ1-1; D is undetermined. From germline, CDR1 is SEHNR and CDR2 FQNEAQ (reference sequence). Trimming took off 3 bases at V and 5 bases at J, with 10 bases between the two ends. The CDR3 covers 13 residues. CDR3 in DNA: TGTGCCAGCAGCTTTCCCCCCGGGACTGAAGCTTTCTTT. Protein product: CASSFPPGTEAFF.

V and J are TRBV7-9 and TRBJ2-1, with 10 bases lining up with TRBD2. Germline V gene data show CDR1 as SEHNR and CDR2 as FQNEAQ (reference sequence). V shed 6 bases, J shed 5 bases, and the junction held 7 bases outside the gene matches. The CDR3 loop spans 15 amino acids. The CDR3, as DNA: TGTGCCAGCAGGGGTAGCGGGGGGACCAACAATGAGCAGTTCTTC. The encoded protein is CASRGSGGTNNEQFF.

CDR3 sequence: CASGLKNTEAFF. CDR3 sequence (DNA): TGTGCTAGTGGTCTAAAGAACACTGAAGCTTTCTTT. The rearrangement joins TRBV12-5 to TRBJ1-1; D is unclear. The germline V gene encodes CDR1 LGHNT and CDR2 FRNRAP. The V gene lost 5 bases and the J gene lost 1 base, with 5 bases spanning the gap. This CDR3 contains 12 residues.

This chain links TRBV6-5 with TRBJ2-4, with D hard to call. The V gene's germline CDR1 is MNHEY and CDR2 SVGAGI. The CDR3 is 14 residues long. Trimming shortened V by 7 bases and J by 4 bases, and 14 bases separated the two germline ends. The CDR3 protein is CASTSAGRKNIQYF. CDR3 bases: TGTGCCAGCACCAGTGCCGGCAGAAAAAACATTCAGTACTTC.

The chain combines TRBV16 with TRBJ1-1, with D possibly TRBD1 on 5 matching bases. The CDR3 sequence is 17 residues long. Trimming left V 2 bases short and J 1 base short, with 17 bases between. Per germline, CDR1 KGHSY and CDR2 FQNENV. CDR3 DNA sequence: TGTGCCAGCAGCCAAATGGGGGTTCCCACTTCGAACACTGAAGCTTTCTTT. Translation: CASSQMGVPTSNTEAFF. The full variable domain, its missing parts supplied by reference TRBV16 and TRBJ1-1, is GEEVAQTPKHLVRGEGQKAKLYCAPIKGHSYVFWYQQVLKNEFKFLISFQNENVFDETGMPKERFSAKCLPNSPCSLEIQATKLEDSAVYFCASSQMGVPTSNTEAFFGQGTRLTVV.

The rearrangement uses TRBV7-8 and TRBJ2-5, with D perhaps matching TRBD2 (5 bases). Germline V gene lookup returns CDR1 SGHVS and CDR2 FQNEAQ. This CDR3 is 14 amino acids long. V shed 5 bases and J shed 5 bases, with 15 bases lying between them. CDR3 protein: CASSRSGIMETQYF. The CDR3 region has the DNA TGTGCCAGCAGCCGGTCGGGGATAATGGAGACCCAGTACTTC. The entire variable domain, with the rest obtained from reference TRBV7-8 and TRBJ2-5, is as follows: GAGVSQSPRYKVAKRGQDVALRCDPISGHVSLFWYQQALGQGPEFLTYFQNEAQLDKSGLPSDRFFAERPEGSVSTLKIQRTQQEDSAVYLCASSRSGIMETQYFGPGTRLLVL.

This chain joins TRBV10-3 and TRBJ2-2, with D tentatively TRBD1 or TRBD2 (5 bases each). The germline V gene encodes CDR1 ENHRY and CDR2 SYGVKD. CDR3 length: 17 residues. V was trimmed by 6 bases and J by 1 base, leaving 18 bases between them. CDR3 region: CAIRGWDHRGNTGELFF. The CDR3 coding sequence is TGTGCCATCAGAGGATGGGACCACCGGGGGAACACCGGGGAGCTGTTTTTT.

The V call is TRBV6-5, the J call TRBJ1-2; perhaps TRBD1 as D (5 bases). This CDR3 contains 15 residues. The germline CDR1 and CDR2 sequences are MNHEY and SVGAGI. Trimming shortened V by 4 bases and J by 8 bases, and 20 bases separated the two germline ends. The CDR3 DNA is TGTGCCAGCAGTTCACCTCGAAGGGGAATAGGCGGCTACACCTTC. Its protein product is CASSSPRRGIGGYTF.

This sequence joins TRBV11-2 and TRBJ1-2; TRBD1 agrees at 7 bases. CDR1 and CDR2 from the germline V gene are SGHAT and FQNNGV. This CDR3 is built from 13 residues. The V and J ends lost 2 bases and 4 bases, in that order; junction bases with no gene match: 1. CDR3 coding DNA: TGTGCCAGCAGCTTACCAGGGGGCTATGGCTACACCTTC. Its protein is CASSLPGGYGYTF.

The chain carries TRBV7-2 and TRBJ1-1; D gene ambiguous. This CDR3 comprises 16 residues. The V and J ends lost 5 bases and 0 bases respectively, with 16 bases between them. CDR1 and CDR2 from the germline V gene are SGHTA and FQGNSA. This CDR3 is CASSPKMSALNTEAFF. The CDR3 nucleotides read TGTGCCAGCAGCCCCAAAATGTCAGCTCTGAACACTGAAGCTTTCTTT.

The CDR3 DNA is TGTGCCAGCAGCTTGTTAGGCACAGATACGCAGTATTTT. It codes for CASSLLGTDTQYF. The chain uses TRBV7-3 and TRBJ2-3; D remains ambiguous. Germline lookup yields CDR1 SGHTA and CDR2 FQGTGA. The CDR3 totals 13 residues. Trimming pared 3 bases from V and 1 base from J, leaving 5 bases between.

The rearrangement joins TRBV4-3 to TRBJ2-7, with a weak D call TRBD2 (6 bases). Germline CDR1 is LGHNA and CDR2 is YSLEER. V lost 2 bases and J lost 5, with 10 bases in between. The CDR3 consists of 13 residues. CDR3 loop: CASSQRPGDEQYF. The CDR3, as DNA: TGCGCCAGCAGCCAACGCCCGGGGGACGAGCAGTACTTC.

This clone appeared once. The J gene is TRBJ2-3, the V gene TRBV30; D gene uncertain. The CDR3 loop spans 12 amino acids. Deletions cut 5 bases from V and 0 bases from J, with 6 bases between. CDR1 and CDR2 from the germline V gene are GTSNPN and SVGIG (reference sequence). In DNA, the CDR3 is TGTGCCTGGCTCAAAAGCACAGATACGCAGTATTTT. This translates into CAWLKSTDTQYF.

The chain joins TRBV28 to TRBJ1-3; maybe TRBD1 (6 bases). V was cut by 5 bases and J by 10 bases, with 21 bases left in between. From germline, CDR1 is MDHEN and CDR2 SYDVKM. The CDR3 spans 15 residues. The CDR3 here is CASSLLMANRDTIYF. The CDR3 DNA reads as TGTGCCAGCAGTCTCCTTATGGCTAACAGGGATACCATATATTTT.

The genes are TRBV30 and TRBJ2-7; D call uncertain. V was pared by 3 bases and J by 4 bases, with 10 bases between. From germline, CDR1 is GTSNPN and CDR2 SVGIG (reference sequence). The CDR3 has 12 amino acids. The chain's CDR3 is CAWSVGPYEQYF. The CDR3 bases are TGTGCCTGGAGCGTCGGACCTTACGAGCAGTACTTC. Together with reference TRBV30 and TRBJ2-7, the CDR3 gives the full variable domain: SQTIHQWPATLVQPVGSPLSLECTVEGTSNPNLYWYRQAAGRGLQLLFYSVGIGQISSEVPQNLSASRPQDRQFILSSKKLLLSDSGFYLCAWSVGPYEQYFGPGTRLTVT.

The chain combines TRBV6-1 with TRBJ2-3; TRBD1 might be the D (6 bases). The CDR3 is 15 residues long. V was trimmed by 2 bases and J by 9 bases, leaving 18 bases between them. CDR1 is MNHNS, CDR2 SASEGT, per germline. The CDR3 sequence: CASSEKQGTRGTQYF. CDR3 sequence (DNA): TGTGCCAGCAGTGAAAAACAGGGTACAAGAGGGACGCAGTATTTT.

The chain has TRBV9 and TRBJ2-2; 8 positions match TRBD1. The germline gives CDR1 SGDLS, CDR2 YYNGEE. With V trimmed by 0 bases and J by 6 bases, 10 bases remained unmatched. The CDR3 runs 17 residues. CDR3 protein: CASSVEGQGLWAGELFF. DNA of the CDR3: TGTGCCAGCAGCGTAGAAGGACAGGGTTTATGGGCCGGGGAGCTGTTTTTT.

This chain links TRBV9 with TRBJ2-7; D is uncertain. Germline V gene data show CDR1 as SGDLS and CDR2 as YYNGEE. Trimming removed 0 bases at V and 7 bases at J, with 11 bases between. This CDR3 has 13 amino acids. This CDR3 reads CASSVALAEEQYF. CDR3 coding DNA: TGTGCCAGCAGCGTAGCTTTGGCAGAAGAGCAGTACTTC.

For this clone: The sample contains more than one DNA sequence encoding this CDR3. V usage is TRBV7-2 and J usage is TRBJ2-5; the D gene is possibly TRBD2 (7 bases). CDR1 is SGHTA, CDR2 FQGNSA, per germline. V lost 2 bases and J 5 bases, leaving 15 bases between the germline ends. This CDR3 has 15 amino acids. The CDR3 sequence is CASSLFGGGGETQYF. The CDR3 DNA follows: TGTGCCAGCAGCTTATTCGGGGGAGGGGGTGAGACCCAGTACTTC.

The rearrangement joins TRBV15 to TRBJ2-1, with 9 bases lining up with TRBD2. The V gene's germline CDR1 is LNHNV and CDR2 YYDKDF (reference sequence). CDR3 length: 16 amino acids. With 0 bases clipped from V and 9 bases from J, the junction kept 9 bases outside the gene matches. The CDR3 sequence is CATSRDLAGFQGEQFF. CDR3 nucleotides: TGTGCCACCAGCAGAGATCTAGCGGGATTCCAGGGTGAGCAGTTCTTC.

V gene TRBV15 combines with J gene TRBJ1-4; unclear D gene. The CDR3 length is 14 residues. Trimming removed 2 bases at V and 4 bases at J, with 8 bases between. Germline lookup yields CDR1 LNHNV and CDR2 YYDKDF (reference sequence). CDR3 DNA: TGTGCCACCAGCAGACAGAGGAATAATGAAAAACTGTTTTTT. This gives the protein CATSRQRNNEKLFF.

This rearrangement joins TRBV28 to TRBJ1-5, with a tentative D call TRBD1 (6 bases). Germline CDR1 MDHEN, CDR2 SYDVKM. The CDR3 spans 14 residues. Trimming took 4 bases from V and 3 from J, leaving 10 bases between them. The CDR3 coding sequence is TGTGCCAGCAGTTGGAGGGGGTACAATCAGCCCCAGCATTTT. It is translated as CASSWRGYNQPQHF.

This clone came up once. The rearrangement joins TRBV14 to TRBJ2-7; 7 bases map to TRBD1. This CDR3 region has 17 residues. The J segment lost 2 bases and the V segment lost 0 bases, leaving 10 bases of the junction unmatched. Germline-derived CDR1 and CDR2 are SGHDN and FVKESK. CDR3 region: CASSQDRGQLFPYEQYF. The CDR3 region has the DNA TGTGCCAGCAGCCAAGATAGGGGACAGCTATTTCCCTACGAGCAGTACTTC.

This sequence joins TRBV6-1 and TRBJ2-1; possible D gene TRBD2, 7 bases. CDR3 length: 13 amino acids. V gave up 8 bases and J gave up 8 bases, with 16 bases separating them. Germline CDR1 and CDR2: MNHNS and SASEGT. CDR3 in amino acids: CASRAGAVYEQFF. The CDR3 DNA follows: TGTGCCAGCCGGGCGGGGGCGGTCTATGAGCAGTTCTTC.

The CDR3 nucleotides are TGTGCCAGCAGTTCGCTTGGACAGGGGAACTATGGCTACACCTTC. Amino acids: CASSSLGQGNYGYTF. The V and J genes are TRBV28 and TRBJ1-2, with TRBD1 matching over 9 bases. The CDR3 spans 15 residues. Germline CDR1 and CDR2: MDHEN and SYDVKM. Trimming at V came to 4 bases and at J to 2 bases, leaving 5 bases not matched to a gene.